This T cell receptor beta chain was observed in a study of blood T cell repertoires in COVID-19. Overall study context: Sample material is recorded as cDNA or gDNA derived from T cells, B-cell-depleted T cells, or PBMCs.

Germline values: CDR1 SGHVS, CDR2 FQNEAQ. The CDR3 totals 15 residues. Trimming took 3 bases from V and 5 from J; bases not matched to a gene: 7. The table came from immunoSEQ multiplex PCR; TCRdb's copy has only in-frame clones and leaves some out. The profile shows 110,000 to 150,000 clones, about four fifths of them singletons. This clone has only one observation. Sequencing input: peripheral blood. The rearrangement links TRBV7-8 to TRBJ2-5; 9 bases agree with TRBD1. The clonotype comes from a man between 65 and 85 years old who had recovered from COVID-19. DNA for the CDR3: TGTGCCAGCAGCTTCGTACAGGGGGCGAGGGAGACCCAGTACTTC. Translated, it gives CASSFVQGARETQYF.